This T cell receptor beta chain originates from a study of T cell responses to AZD1222 COVID-19 vaccine. In germline, CDR1 is LNHDA, CDR2 SQIVND (reference sequence). Unmatched junction bases numbered 8, after V lost 4 bases and J lost 6 bases. The CDR3 is 15 amino acids. Sequencing used immunoSEQ multiplex PCR; TCRdb keeps in-frame clones, though not all of them. Among about 110,000 clones listed, roughly 90% were seen once. The TCR comes from an adult in good health. The input for sequencing was peripheral blood, taken on day 0 of AZD1222 vaccination. The chain uses TRBV19 and TRBJ2-1; 8 bases are a match to TRBD2. The CDR3 loop is CASSTISGGINEQFF. CDR3 nucleotide sequence: TGTGCCAGTAGTACGATCAGCGGGGGTATCAATGAGCAGTTCTTC. Combining the CDR3 with reference TRBV19 and TRBJ2-1 gives the whole variable domain DGGITQSPKYLFRKEGQNVTLSCEQNLNHDAMYWYRQDPGQGLRLIYYSQIVNDFQKGDIAEGYSVSREKKESFPLTVTSAQKNPTAFYLCASSTISGGINEQFFGPGTRLTVL.